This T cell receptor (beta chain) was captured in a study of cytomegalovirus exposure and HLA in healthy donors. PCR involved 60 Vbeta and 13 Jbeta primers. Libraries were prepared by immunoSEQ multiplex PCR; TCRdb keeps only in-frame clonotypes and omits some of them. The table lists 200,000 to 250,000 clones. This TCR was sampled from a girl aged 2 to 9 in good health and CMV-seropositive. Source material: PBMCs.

The CDR3 bases are TGTGCCAGCAGTTCACGGACAGGGGGTCTGAACACCTTC. This translates into CASSSRTGGLNTF. The genes are TRBV27 and TRBJ1-2; 10 bases line up with TRBD1. The CDR3 has 13 residues. Per germline, CDR1 MNHEY and CDR2 SMNVEV (reference sequence). V lost 4 bases, J lost 12 bases, and 8 bases stayed unmatched.